Sequencing of this T cell receptor beta chain was carried out in a study of naive and memory T cell subsets. Regarding the study as a whole: Diversity fell and Gini index rose from naive through CM, EM, EMRA. TCR counts from RNA may reflect activation-linked expression changes. Especially in CD8 cells, naive repertoires contained a few larger clonotypes, possibly CD45RA-re-expressing memory cells.

CD4 T cells were positively selected, then CD8 T cells from the CD4-negative fraction. Both TRBC1 and TRBC2 were covered by a beta constant-region primer of two equimolar oligonucleotides. A single record per CDR3 protein comes from TCRdb applying MiXCR to the UMI-ligation and nested PCR reads. Of around 160,000 distinct CDR3 sequences listed, more than 15% are singletons. In germline, CDR1 is DFQATT, CDR2 SNEGSKA (reference sequence). CDR3 length: 13 residues. Trimming shortened V by 6 bases and J by 0 bases, and 11 bases separated the two germline ends. A note on this clonotype: Antigen specificity is unknown.

Sequenced: naive CD4+ T cells from blood. This TCR was recovered from a human donor in good health. The chain uses TRBV20-1 and TRBJ1-1; no reliable D call. The CDR3 here is CSARRPLNTEAFF. Written as DNA, the CDR3 is TGCAGTGCAAGGAGACCCCTGAACACTGAAGCTTTCTTT.